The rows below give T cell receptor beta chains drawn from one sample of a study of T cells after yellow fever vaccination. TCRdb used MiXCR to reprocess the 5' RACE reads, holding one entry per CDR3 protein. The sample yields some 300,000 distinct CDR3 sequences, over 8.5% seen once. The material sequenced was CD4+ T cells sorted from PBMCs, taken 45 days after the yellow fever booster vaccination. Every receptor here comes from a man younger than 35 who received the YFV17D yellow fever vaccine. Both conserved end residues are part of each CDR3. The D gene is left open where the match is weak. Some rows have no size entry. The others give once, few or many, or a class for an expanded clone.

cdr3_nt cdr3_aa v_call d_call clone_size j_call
TGTGCCAGCAGCCAAGATGGTCACTCCTACACCTTC CASSQDGHSYTF TRBV4-2 . . TRBJ1-2
TGTGCCAGCAGCTTGCGGCAGGGCAATGAGCAGTTCTTC CASSLRQGNEQFF TRBV5-6 . . TRBJ2-1
TGTGCCAGCAGCTTGGGTAGGATCACCTACGAGCAGTACTTC CASSLGRITYEQYF TRBV5-6 . few TRBJ2-7
TGCGCCAGCAGGGAGAGAATCGGGAAGTACGAGCAGTACTTC CASRERIGKYEQYF TRBV5-1 . . TRBJ2-7
TGTGCCAGCTCCCCGGGACCCGGGGGTGAAAAACTGTTTTTT CASSPGPGGEKLFF TRBV2 . . TRBJ1-4
TGTGCCAGCAGCTTAGAGGGGGGGGGTCGGTACCCGACCTCTGGAAACACCATATATTTT CASSLEGGGRYPTSGNTIYF TRBV7-2 . . TRBJ1-3
TGCGCCAGCAGTGACCCAAGCAGGGGGTATAATTCACCCCTCCACTTT CASSDPSRGYNSPLHF TRBV5-1 TRBD1 . TRBJ1-6
TGTGCCAGCAGCTTAGGGGCTATAGAATCTGGCTACACCTTC CASSLGAIESGYTF TRBV7-9 . few TRBJ1-2
TGCAGCGTCGAGACAGGGGCGGACACTGAAGCTTTCTTT CSVETGADTEAFF TRBV29-1 TRBD1 . TRBJ1-1
TGTGCCAGCAGTTTAGGAGGGACAGGGGGTTTTACTGAAGCTTTCTTT CASSLGGTGGFTEAFF TRBV12-3/TRBV12-4 TRBD1 . TRBJ1-1
TGTGCCAGCAGCAAGACTAGCGGGGTCACCGGGGAGCTGTTTTTT CASSKTSGVTGELFF TRBV11-1 TRBD2 . TRBJ2-2
TGCAGTGCAACGCGACAGGGGGTAGTCACTGAAGCTTTCTTT CSATRQGVVTEAFF TRBV20-1 TRBD1 . TRBJ1-1
TGTGCCAGCAGTTCCCCTACTGGACTAGCGGGGCGTGAGCAGTTCTTC CASSSPTGLAGREQFF TRBV6-6 TRBD2 few TRBJ2-1
TGCAGCGTTGCTTCGCAGGGCACTGAAGCTTTCTTT CSVASQGTEAFF TRBV29-1 . . TRBJ1-1
TGTGCCAGCAGCGCAGACCGGGACAGCACTAATCAGCCCCAGCATTTT CASSADRDSTNQPQHF TRBV7-9 TRBD1 many TRBJ1-5
TGTGCCAGCTCACCTCCGGGACTAGGCTACAATGAGCAGTTCTTC CASSPPGLGYNEQFF TRBV18 TRBD2 . TRBJ2-1
TGTGCCATCAGTGAGACAGTGTTTCCCTACGAGCAGTACTTC CAISETVFPYEQYF TRBV10-3 . few TRBJ2-7
TGTGCCACCAGTGACCCAGCGGGGGGGCCCGGGGAGCTGTTTTTT CATSDPAGGPGELFF TRBV24-1 TRBD2 many TRBJ2-2
TGCGCCAGCAGCCCCGCGCTAGAGACCCAGTACTTC CASSPALETQYF TRBV10-2 . many TRBJ2-5
TGCGCCAGCCAAAGGACAGGGTACACAGATACGCAGTATTTT CASQRTGYTDTQYF TRBV5-1 TRBD1 few TRBJ2-3
TGTGCCAGCAGATATGTCGACGGGGAGCTGTTTTTT CASRYVDGELFF TRBV7-2 . . TRBJ2-2
TGTGCCACCAGCAGAGGGGCGTCGGCTATCACAGATACGCAGTATTTT CATSRGASAITDTQYF TRBV15 . . TRBJ2-3
TGTGCCACCAGTGATTTGACAGGGGAGACCCAGTACTTC CATSDLTGETQYF TRBV24-1 . few TRBJ2-5
TGTGCCAGTAGTATACGAACTAGCGGGGCCGAGCAGTTCTTC CASSIRTSGAEQFF TRBV19 TRBD2 . TRBJ2-1
TGTGCCAGCTCACCACCAGGGGAGAGCACAGATACGCAGTATTTT CASSPPGESTDTQYF TRBV18 . . TRBJ2-3
TGTGCCAGCAGCCCCCGGGGGGCTGAGACCCAGTACTTC CASSPRGAETQYF TRBV3-1 . many TRBJ2-5
TGTGCCAGCAGCTTAAACAGGGTCGTGTTCTTC CASSLNRVVFF TRBV11-2 . few TRBJ2-1